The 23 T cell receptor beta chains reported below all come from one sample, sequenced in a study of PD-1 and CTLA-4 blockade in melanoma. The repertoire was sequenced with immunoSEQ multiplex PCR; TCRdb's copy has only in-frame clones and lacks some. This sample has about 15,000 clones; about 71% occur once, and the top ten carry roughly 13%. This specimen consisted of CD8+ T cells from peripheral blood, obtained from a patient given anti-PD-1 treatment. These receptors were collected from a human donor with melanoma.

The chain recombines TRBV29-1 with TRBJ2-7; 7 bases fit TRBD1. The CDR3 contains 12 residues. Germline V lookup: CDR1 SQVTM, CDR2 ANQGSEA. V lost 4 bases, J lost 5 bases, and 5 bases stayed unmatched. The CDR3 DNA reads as TGCAGCGTTGGACAGGGCGTAGACGAGCAGTACTTC. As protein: CSVGQGVDEQYF.

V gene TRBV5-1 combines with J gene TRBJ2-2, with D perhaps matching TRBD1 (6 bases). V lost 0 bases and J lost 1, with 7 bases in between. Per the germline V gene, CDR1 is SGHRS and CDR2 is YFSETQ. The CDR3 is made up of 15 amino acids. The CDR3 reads CASSLEQGNTGELFF. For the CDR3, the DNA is TGCGCCAGCAGCTTGGAACAGGGGAACACCGGGGAGCTGTTTTTT.

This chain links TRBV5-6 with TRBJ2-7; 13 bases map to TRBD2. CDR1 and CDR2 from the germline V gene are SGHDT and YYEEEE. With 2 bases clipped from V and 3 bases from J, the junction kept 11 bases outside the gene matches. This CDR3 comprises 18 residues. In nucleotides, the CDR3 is TGTGCCAGCAGCTTTGGTCGTACTAGCGGGAGGGTAAGCTACGAGCAGTACTTC. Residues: CASSFGRTSGRVSYEQYF.

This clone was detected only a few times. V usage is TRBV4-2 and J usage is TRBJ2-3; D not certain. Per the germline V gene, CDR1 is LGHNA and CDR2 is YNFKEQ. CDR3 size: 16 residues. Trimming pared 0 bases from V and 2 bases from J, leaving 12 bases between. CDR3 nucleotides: TGTGCCAGCAGCCAAGATTCGGCTATGTTCACAGATACGCAGTATTTT. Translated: CASSQDSAMFTDTQYF.

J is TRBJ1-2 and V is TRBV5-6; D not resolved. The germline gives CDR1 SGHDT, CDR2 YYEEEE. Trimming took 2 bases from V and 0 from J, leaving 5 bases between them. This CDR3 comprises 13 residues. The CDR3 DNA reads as TGTGCCAGCAGCTTCGCAGCTAACTATGGCTACACCTTC. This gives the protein CASSFAANYGYTF.

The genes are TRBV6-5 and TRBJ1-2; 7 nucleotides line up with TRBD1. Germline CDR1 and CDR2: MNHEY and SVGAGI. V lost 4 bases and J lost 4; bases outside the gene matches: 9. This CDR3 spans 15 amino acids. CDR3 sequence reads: CASSLIPGGGYGYTF. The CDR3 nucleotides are TGTGCCAGCAGTTTAATTCCAGGGGGGGGCTATGGCTACACCTTC.

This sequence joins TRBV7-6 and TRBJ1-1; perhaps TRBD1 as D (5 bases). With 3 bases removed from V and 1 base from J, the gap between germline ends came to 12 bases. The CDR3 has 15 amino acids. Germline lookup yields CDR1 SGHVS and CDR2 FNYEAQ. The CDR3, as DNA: TGTGCCAGCAGCTTGGAAGCCCAGGGGAACACTGAAGCTTTCTTT. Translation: CASSLEAQGNTEAFF.

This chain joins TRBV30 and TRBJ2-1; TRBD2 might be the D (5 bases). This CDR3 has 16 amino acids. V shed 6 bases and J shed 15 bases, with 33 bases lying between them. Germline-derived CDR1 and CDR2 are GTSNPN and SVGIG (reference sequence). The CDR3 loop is CACPRETLIWRPGTFF. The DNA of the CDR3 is TGTGCCTGTCCTAGGGAGACCCTCATCTGGCGCCCCGGTACGTTCTTC.

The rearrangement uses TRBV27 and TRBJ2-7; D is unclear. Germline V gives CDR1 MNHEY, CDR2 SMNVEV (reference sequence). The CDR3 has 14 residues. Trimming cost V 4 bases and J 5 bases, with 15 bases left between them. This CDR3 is CASSSVTSSNEQYF. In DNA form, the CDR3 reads TGTGCCAGCAGTTCCGTGACTTCTTCCAACGAGCAGTACTTC.

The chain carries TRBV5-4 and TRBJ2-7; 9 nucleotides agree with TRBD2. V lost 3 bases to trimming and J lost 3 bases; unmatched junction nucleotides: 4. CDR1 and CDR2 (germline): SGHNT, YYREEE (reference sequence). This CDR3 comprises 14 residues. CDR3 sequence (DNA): TGTGCCAGCAGCTCTAGCGGGACGAGCTACGAGCAGTACTTC. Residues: CASSSSGTSYEQYF.

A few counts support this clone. CDR3 in DNA: TGTGCCAGCAGCCTCCCCCCCCTACTCGGGAATGAGCAGTTCTTC. Its protein is CASSLPPLLGNEQFF. The chain couples TRBV6-5 to TRBJ2-1, with no clear D. CDR3 length: 15 residues. Trimming pared 6 bases from V and 7 bases from J, leaving 19 bases between. Per germline, CDR1 MNHEY and CDR2 SVGAGI.

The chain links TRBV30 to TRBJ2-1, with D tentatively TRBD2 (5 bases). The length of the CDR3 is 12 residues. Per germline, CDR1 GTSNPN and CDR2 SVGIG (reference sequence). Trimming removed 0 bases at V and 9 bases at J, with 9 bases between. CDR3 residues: CAWSVWTSEQFF. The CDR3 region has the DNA TGTGCCTGGAGTGTATGGACTTCTGAGCAGTTCTTC.

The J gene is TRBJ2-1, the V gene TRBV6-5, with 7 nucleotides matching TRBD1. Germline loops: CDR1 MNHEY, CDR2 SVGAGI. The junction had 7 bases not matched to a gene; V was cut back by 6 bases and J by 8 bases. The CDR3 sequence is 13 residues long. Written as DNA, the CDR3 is TGTGCCAGCAGCCGTCCGACAGGGTATGAGCAGTTCTTC. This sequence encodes CASSRPTGYEQFF.

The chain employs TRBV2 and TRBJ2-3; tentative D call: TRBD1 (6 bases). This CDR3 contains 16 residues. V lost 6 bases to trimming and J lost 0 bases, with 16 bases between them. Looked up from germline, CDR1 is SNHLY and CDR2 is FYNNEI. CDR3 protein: CASSEKTGLSTDTQYF. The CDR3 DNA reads TGTGCCAGCAGCGAAAAAACAGGGCTTAGCACAGATACGCAGTATTTT.

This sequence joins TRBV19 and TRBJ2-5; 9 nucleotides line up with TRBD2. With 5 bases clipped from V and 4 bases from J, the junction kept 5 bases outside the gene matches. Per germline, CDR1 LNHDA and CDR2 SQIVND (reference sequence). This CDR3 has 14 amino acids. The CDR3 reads CASSGASGIETQYF. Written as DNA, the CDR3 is TGTGCCAGTAGTGGGGCTAGCGGGATAGAGACCCAGTACTTC. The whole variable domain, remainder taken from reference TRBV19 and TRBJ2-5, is DGGITQSPKYLFRKEGQNVTLSCEQNLNHDAMYWYRQDPGQGLRLIYYSQIVNDFQKGDIAEGYSVSREKKESFPLTVTSAQKNPTAFYLCASSGASGIETQYFGPGTRLLVL.

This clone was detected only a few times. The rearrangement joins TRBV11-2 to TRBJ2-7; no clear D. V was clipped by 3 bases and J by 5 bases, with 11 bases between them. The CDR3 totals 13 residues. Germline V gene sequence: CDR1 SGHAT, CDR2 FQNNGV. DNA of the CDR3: TGTGCCAGCAGCTTCCGACTGGATAACGAGCAGTACTTC. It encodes CASSFRLDNEQYF.

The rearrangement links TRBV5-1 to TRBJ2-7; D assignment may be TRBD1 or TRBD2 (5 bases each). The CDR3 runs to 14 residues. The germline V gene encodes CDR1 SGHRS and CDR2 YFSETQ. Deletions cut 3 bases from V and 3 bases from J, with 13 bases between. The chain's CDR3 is CASSSAGRGYEQYF. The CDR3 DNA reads TGCGCCAGCAGCTCGGCGGGTAGGGGCTACGAGCAGTACTTC. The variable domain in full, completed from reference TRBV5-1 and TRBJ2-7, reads KAGVTQTPRYLIKTRGQQVTLSCSPISGHRSVSWYQQTPGQGLQFLFEYFSETQRNKGNFPGRFSGRQFSNSRSEMNVSTLELGDSALYLCASSSAGRGYEQYFGPGTRLTVT.

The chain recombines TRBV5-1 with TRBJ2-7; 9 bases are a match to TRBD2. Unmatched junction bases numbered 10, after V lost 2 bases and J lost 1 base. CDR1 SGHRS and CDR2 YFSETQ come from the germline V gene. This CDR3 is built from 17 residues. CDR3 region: CASSFSSGMDFSYEQYF. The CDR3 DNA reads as TGCGCCAGCAGCTTTTCTAGCGGGATGGATTTTTCCTACGAGCAGTACTTC.

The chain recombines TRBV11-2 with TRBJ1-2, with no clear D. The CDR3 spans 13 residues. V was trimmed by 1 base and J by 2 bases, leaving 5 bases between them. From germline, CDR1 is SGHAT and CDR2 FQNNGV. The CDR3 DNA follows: TGTGCCAGCAGCTTAGGCGGAAACTATGGCTACACCTTC. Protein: CASSLGGNYGYTF.

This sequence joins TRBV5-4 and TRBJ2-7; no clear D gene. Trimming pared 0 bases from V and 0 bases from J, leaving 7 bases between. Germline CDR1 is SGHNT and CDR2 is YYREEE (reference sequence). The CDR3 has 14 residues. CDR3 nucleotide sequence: TGTGCCAGCAGCTTGGGGGGTAGCTCCTACGAGCAGTACTTC. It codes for CASSLGGSSYEQYF.

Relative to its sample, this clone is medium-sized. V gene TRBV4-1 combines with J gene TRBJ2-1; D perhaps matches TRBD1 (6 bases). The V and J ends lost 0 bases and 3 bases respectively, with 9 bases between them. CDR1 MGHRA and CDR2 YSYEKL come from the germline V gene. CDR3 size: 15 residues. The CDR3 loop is CASSQEDRVYNEQFF. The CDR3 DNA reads TGCGCCAGCAGCCAAGAGGACAGAGTCTACAATGAGCAGTTCTTC.

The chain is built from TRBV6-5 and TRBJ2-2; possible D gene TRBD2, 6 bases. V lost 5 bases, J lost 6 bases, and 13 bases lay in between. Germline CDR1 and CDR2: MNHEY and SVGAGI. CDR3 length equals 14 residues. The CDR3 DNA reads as TGTGCCAGCAGTCCAACCGGGGGTTCCGGGGAGCTGTTTTTT. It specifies CASSPTGGSGELFF.

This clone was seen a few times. CDR3 loop: CAWSVVYLYEQYF. CDR3 coding DNA: TGTGCCTGGAGTGTAGTCTACCTCTACGAGCAGTACTTC. The chain employs TRBV30 and TRBJ2-7; D not resolved. The V gene lost 0 bases and the J gene lost 3 bases, with 9 bases spanning the gap. CDR1 and CDR2 (germline): GTSNPN, SVGIG (reference sequence). The CDR3 covers 13 residues.